The 28 T cell receptor beta chains below all came from one sample that was sequenced in a study of T-cell reconstitution after alpha-beta-depleted transplantation in children. TCRbeta library construction was performed incorporating unique molecular identifiers. TCRdb re-analysed the PCR reads in MiXCR, keeping a single row per CDR3 protein. The repertoire holds 450,000 to 600,000 distinct CDR3 sequences, with 10% as singletons. The source material was PBMCs, sampled before TCRalphabeta/CD19-depleted stem cell transplant. The receptor source for this set is a child aged 2-15 years with inherited bone marrow failure, due to receive a stem cell transplant.

This clonotype was seen repeatedly, ten times or more. The CDR3, as DNA: TGTGCCAGCAGTTTTAACTCCTACAATGAGCAGTTCTTC. Translation: CASSFNSYNEQFF. The J gene is TRBJ2-1, the V gene TRBV6-5; no definite D call. Deletions cut 4 bases from V and 0 bases from J, with 4 bases between. The CDR3 has 13 residues. The germline CDR1 and CDR2 sequences are MNHEY and SVGAGI.

The sample holds many counts of this clonotype. The chain is built from TRBV27 and TRBJ2-7; TRBD1 matches at 7 bases. Unmatched junction bases numbered 5, after V lost 0 bases and J lost 3 bases. Germline assignment: CDR1 MNHEY and CDR2 SMNVEV (reference sequence). The CDR3 sequence is 15 residues long. The CDR3 DNA reads as TGTGCCAGCAGTTTATCGACAGGGTCTAGCTACGAGCAGTACTTC. It translates to CASSLSTGSSYEQYF.

This rearrangement joins TRBV10-2 to TRBJ2-7; TRBD1 matches at 9 bases. The CDR3 sequence is 12 residues long. V was pared by 7 bases and J by 7 bases, with 5 bases of the junction left unmatched. Per the germline V gene, CDR1 is WSHSY and CDR2 is SAAADI. DNA for the CDR3: TGCGCCAGCAACCGACAGGGGGGAGAGCAGTACTTC. Protein: CASNRQGGEQYF.

The chain recombines TRBV7-9 with TRBJ1-2; 11 nucleotides agree with TRBD1. Germline trimming cut 4 bases from V and 6 bases from J; bases unmatched to any gene: 7. CDR1 and CDR2 (germline): SEHNR, FQNEAQ (reference sequence). The CDR3 is 15 amino acids. The CDR3 here is CASSSDRGRGHGYTF. As DNA, the CDR3 is TGTGCCAGCAGCTCGGACAGGGGGCGCGGGCATGGCTACACCTTC.

This clonotype came up a few times. V is TRBV9 and J is TRBJ2-1, with D possibly called TRBD1 or TRBD2 (6 bases each). The CDR3 sequence is 16 residues long. Between the trimmed V and J ends, which lost 2 bases and 0 bases, there was a span of 12 bases. Germline CDR1 and CDR2: SGDLS and YYNGEE. The CDR3: CASSVSRGPSYNEQFF. CDR3 DNA: TGTGCCAGCAGCGTTTCCCGGGGGCCCTCCTACAATGAGCAGTTCTTC.

This clonotype was seen many times. The chain combines TRBV12-3 or TRBV12-4 with TRBJ2-3, with D unclear. Trimming shortened V by 7 bases and J by 4 bases, and 15 bases separated the two germline ends. This CDR3 spans 14 amino acids. The CDR3 loop is CASTTREAADTQYF. In DNA, the CDR3 is TGTGCCAGCACCACGCGAGAGGCGGCAGATACGCAGTATTTT.

The table lists this clonotype with many counts. The rearrangement uses TRBV2 and TRBJ1-5; the match to TRBD1 covers 9 bases. V was pared by 4 bases and J by 5 bases, with 0 bases of the junction left unmatched. The germline V gene has CDR1 SNHLY and CDR2 FYNNEI. The CDR3 has 13 residues. The CDR3 sequence is CASSGTGDQPQHF. CDR3 nucleotides: TGTGCCAGCAGTGGGACAGGGGATCAGCCCCAGCATTTT.

This clonotype was seen repeatedly, ten times or more. The rearrangement uses TRBV20-1 and TRBJ2-3; D gene ambiguous. In germline, CDR1 is DFQATT, CDR2 SNEGSKA (reference sequence). The V and J ends lost 5 bases and 10 bases respectively, with 13 bases between them. The CDR3 is 11 residues long. The CDR3 region is CSARRSAPQYF. The CDR3 DNA reads TGCAGTGCTCGTCGTTCTGCTCCGCAGTATTTT.

By share, this clonotype counts as medium-sized (0.01 to 0.1%). The rearrangement links TRBV24-1 to TRBJ2-3, with 10 nucleotides matching TRBD1. Trimming took 4 bases from V and 0 from J; bases not matched to a gene: 3. Germline V gives CDR1 KGHDR, CDR2 SFDVKD. CDR3 length: 16 amino acids. The CDR3 DNA reads TGTGCCACCAGTGAGGGACAGGGGATTAGCACAGATACGCAGTATTTT. Translated: CATSEGQGISTDTQYF.

The table lists this clonotype with many counts. The rearrangement uses TRBV7-8 and TRBJ2-3; unclear D gene. Germline V lookup: CDR1 SGHVS, CDR2 FQNEAQ. The CDR3 contains 13 residues. The V gene lost 7 bases and the J gene lost 5 bases, with 13 bases spanning the gap. CDR3 nucleotide sequence: TGTGCCAGCACCCCACTGGACGGAGATACGCAGTATTTT. It specifies CASTPLDGDTQYF.

There are many counts of this clonotype. The V call is TRBV20-1, the J call TRBJ2-7; TRBD1 agrees at 10 bases. Germline CDR1 DFQATT, CDR2 SNEGSKA (reference sequence). The ends lost 5 bases at V and 2 bases at J; junction bases unmatched: 6. The CDR3 contains 14 residues. CDR3 in amino acids: CSAGAGTGAYEQYF. CDR3 DNA: TGCAGTGCTGGTGCCGGGACAGGGGCCTACGAGCAGTACTTC.

This clonotype was observed a few times. The chain links TRBV12-3 or TRBV12-4 to TRBJ2-1; possibly TRBD1 or TRBD2 for D (6 bases each). Trimming left V 3 bases short and J 4 bases short, with 25 bases between. The CDR3 loop spans 19 amino acids. Here the CDR3 reads CASSLGRRGLEGGYNEQFF. The DNA of the CDR3 is TGTGCCAGCAGTTTGGGGAGGAGAGGGCTAGAGGGGGGATACAATGAGCAGTTCTTC.

The chain links TRBV11-2 to TRBJ1-4, with 8 bases aligning to TRBD1. The germline V gene encodes CDR1 SGHAT and CDR2 FQNNGV. The ends lost 5 bases at V and 0 bases at J; junction bases unmatched: 5. The CDR3 sequence is 16 residues long. CDR3 in amino acids: CASSHPTGATNEKLFF. DNA of the CDR3: TGTGCCAGCAGCCATCCGACAGGGGCAACTAATGAAAAACTGTTTTTT.

The sample holds many counts of this clonotype. The gene calls are TRBV23-1 and TRBJ2-7, with 8 bases aligning to TRBD1. TRBV23-1 is labeled an ORF, and its function is uncertain. Trimming removed 4 bases from V and 2 bases from J; junction bases left unmatched: 13. CDR3 length: 17 amino acids. As DNA, the CDR3 is TGCGCCAGCAGTCCCTCATACCGGGACAGGTGCCCCTACGAGCAGTACTTC. This codes for CASSPSYRDRCPYEQYF.

This clonotype has ten or more counts. The V call is TRBV4-3, the J call TRBJ1-5, with a possible D match to TRBD1 (6 bases). CDR1 is LGHNA, CDR2 YSLEER, per germline. V shed 0 bases and J shed 7 bases, with 10 bases lying between them. The CDR3 spans 14 residues. The CDR3 is CASSQDGGLQPQHF. The CDR3 coding sequence is TGCGCCAGCAGCCAAGATGGGGGGCTCCAGCCCCAGCATTTT.

This clonotype was recorded many times. The chain links TRBV7-2 to TRBJ2-5; TRBD1 might be the D (6 bases). V dropped 1 base and J dropped 4 bases, with 16 bases sitting between them. Germline-derived CDR1 and CDR2 are SGHTA and FQGNSA. The CDR3 totals 16 residues. Written as DNA, the CDR3 is TGTGCCAGCAGCTTAGTTGGCAGGGGAACTGGAGAGACCCAGTACTTC. It codes for CASSLVGRGTGETQYF. The full variable domain, in which reference TRBV7-2 and TRBJ2-5 provide the parts outside the CDR3, is GAGVSQSPSNKVTEKGKDVELRCDPISGHTALYWYRQSLGQGLEFLIYFQGNSAPDKSGLPSDRFSAERTGGSVSTLTIQRTQQEDSAVYLCASSLVGRGTGETQYFGPGTRLLVL.

Ten or more counts support this clonotype. CDR3 in DNA: TGCAGCGTTGAAGACCTTTTAGGGACAGGAAAAGAGACCCAGTACTTC. Translated: CSVEDLLGTGKETQYF. The J gene is TRBJ2-5, the V gene TRBV29-1, with 8 bases lining up with TRBD1. The germline gives CDR1 SQVTM, CDR2 ANQGSEA. This CDR3 is 16 amino acids long. The V segment lost 0 bases and the J segment 3 bases; nucleotides outside the gene matches: 9.

This clonotype was seen at least ten times. This rearrangement joins TRBV12-3 or TRBV12-4 to TRBJ2-1; no firm D call. The CDR3 has 13 residues. Trimming cost V 7 bases and J 4 bases, with 11 bases left between them. The CDR3 spells CASTPGPYNEQFF. The CDR3 DNA sequence: TGTGCCAGCACCCCCGGCCCTTACAATGAGCAGTTCTTC.

This clonotype was seen repeatedly, ten times or more. CDR3 residues: CASSSRDDSYEQYF. The CDR3, as DNA: TGCGCCAGCAGCTCCCGGGACGACTCCTACGAGCAGTACTTC. The chain links TRBV5-1 to TRBJ2-7; D possibly matches TRBD1 or TRBD2 (5 bases each). Between the trimmed V and J ends, which lost 3 bases and 0 bases, there was a span of 10 bases. CDR1 is SGHRS and CDR2 is YFSETQ in the germline V gene. The CDR3 has 14 residues.

With regard to this clonotype: The CDR3 does not close with the conserved phenylalanine or tryptophan, likely indicating a read error. The limits of the CDR3 on the DNA are not certain, so only TCRdb's listed CDR3 is given. The gene calls are TRBV12-3 or TRBV12-4 and TRBJ2-1; whether TRBD1, the table's D call, matches the DNA was not checked. Both ends counted, the CDR3 spans 14 residues. The CDR3 loop is CASSLGPGFPPVYD.

This clonotype was detected many times. The rearrangement links TRBV12-3 or TRBV12-4 to TRBJ1-2, with D uncertain. The CDR3 consists of 11 residues. The V end lost 3 bases, the J end lost 6 bases, and 5 bases lay between the germline ends. CDR3 loop: CASSFPNGYTF. CDR3 in DNA: TGTGCCAGCAGTTTCCCCAATGGCTACACCTTC.

This clonotype has only a few counts. The genes are TRBV6-2 or TRBV6-3 and TRBJ2-1; 8 bases line up with TRBD1. Trimming cost V 5 bases and J 2 bases; bases outside gene matches: 5. There are 15 residues in the CDR3. Germline CDR1 reads MNHEY; CDR2 reads SVGEGT. This CDR3 is CASSQSTGAYNEQFF. The CDR3 DNA is TGTGCCAGCAGTCAATCGACAGGGGCCTACAATGAGCAGTTCTTC.

This clonotype was detected many times. The CDR3 nucleotides read TGCAGCGTTGTTTTGGGCCCAGAGACCCAGTACTTC. This encodes CSVVLGPETQYF. The rearrangement joins TRBV29-1 to TRBJ2-5, with D hard to call. Germline V CDR1 and CDR2: SQVTM, ANQGSEA. The CDR3 runs 12 residues. The V end lost 4 bases, the J end lost 4 bases, and 10 bases lay between the germline ends.

This clonotype was counted at least ten times. This chain connects TRBV7-2 to TRBJ2-5, with D possibly called TRBD1 or TRBD2 (5 bases each). Germline CDR1 reads SGHTA; CDR2 reads FQGNSA. Trimming shortened V by 5 bases and J by 1 base, and 14 bases separated the two germline ends. The CDR3 loop spans 15 amino acids. CDR3 sequence reads: CASSKDRGPQETQYF. In DNA form, the CDR3 reads TGTGCCAGCAGCAAAGACCGGGGCCCCCAAGAGACCCAGTACTTC.

This clonotype was picked up a small number of times. The rearrangement uses TRBV27 and TRBJ2-1; 8 bases map to TRBD2. Trimming took 5 bases from V and 2 from J; bases not matched to a gene: 2. The CDR3 extends over 14 amino acids. Germline V gene sequence: CDR1 MNHEY, CDR2 SMNVEV (reference sequence). CDR3 sequence: CASSTSGPYNEQFF. CDR3 coding DNA: TGTGCCAGCAGTACTAGCGGTCCCTACAATGAGCAGTTCTTC.

In this sample, this clonotype turned up many times. The chain joins TRBV7-6 to TRBJ2-7; D possibly corresponds to TRBD2 (5 bases). V lost 1 base and J lost 2, with 21 bases in between. The length of the CDR3 is 18 residues. Germline CDR1 is SGHVS and CDR2 is FNYEAQ. CDR3 sequence reads: CASSLGGSEGLRAYEQYF. In DNA, the CDR3 is TGTGCCAGCAGCTTAGGGGGAAGCGAAGGACTGCGGGCCTACGAGCAGTACTTC.

The CDR3 sequence: CSARDSGNTIYF. Written as DNA, the CDR3 is TGCAGTGCTAGAGATTCTGGAAACACCATATATTTT. The rearrangement joins TRBV20-1 to TRBJ1-3, with no clear D. Germline assignment: CDR1 DFQATT and CDR2 SNEGSKA (reference sequence). Trimming removed 0 bases at V and 1 base at J, with 1 base between. There are 12 residues in the CDR3.

There are many counts of this clonotype. This chain uses TRBV20-1 with TRBJ1-2; tentatively, D is TRBD1 (5 bases). Germline V gives CDR1 DFQATT, CDR2 SNEGSKA (reference sequence). This CDR3 has 12 amino acids. The germline V and J ends were trimmed by 1 base and 11 bases, with 14 bases remaining between them. The CDR3 DNA sequence: TGCAGTGCTAGAGCGGGTATGGGGCCGTACACCTTC. Amino acids: CSARAGMGPYTF.